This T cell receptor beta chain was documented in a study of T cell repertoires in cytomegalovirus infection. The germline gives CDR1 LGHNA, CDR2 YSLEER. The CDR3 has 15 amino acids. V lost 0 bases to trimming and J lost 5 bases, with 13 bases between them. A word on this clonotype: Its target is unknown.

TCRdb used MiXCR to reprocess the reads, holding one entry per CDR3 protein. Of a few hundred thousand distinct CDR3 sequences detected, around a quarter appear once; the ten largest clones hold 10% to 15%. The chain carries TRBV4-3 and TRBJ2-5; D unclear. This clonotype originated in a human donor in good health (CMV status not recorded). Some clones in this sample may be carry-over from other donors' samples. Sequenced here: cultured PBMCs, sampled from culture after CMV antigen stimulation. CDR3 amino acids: CASSQDLPVGETQYF. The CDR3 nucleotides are TGCGCCAGCAGCCAAGATTTGCCGGTGGGGGAGACCCAGTACTTC.